This entry features one TCR beta chain sequence. Germline values: CDR1 MDHEN, CDR2 SYDVKM. The CDR3 is made up of 13 amino acids. V was trimmed by 7 bases and J by 3 bases, leaving 12 bases between them. These data come from a study of cytomegalovirus exposure and HLA in healthy donors. With 60 Vbeta and 13 Jbeta primers, the PCR was carried out. Generated by immunoSEQ multiplex PCR, the TCRdb table keeps only in-frame clones and is missing some. The data hold about 130,000 clones, with about 76% observed a single time. The chain carries TRBV28 and TRBJ1-2, with a possible D match to TRBD1 (6 bases). This receptor was identified in a woman aged 55-70 years in good health and CMV-seropositive. The sample comprised PBMCs. The CDR3, as DNA: TGTGCCAGCATTCGGGGGGCGGACTATGGCTACACCTTC. This encodes CASIRGADYGYTF.